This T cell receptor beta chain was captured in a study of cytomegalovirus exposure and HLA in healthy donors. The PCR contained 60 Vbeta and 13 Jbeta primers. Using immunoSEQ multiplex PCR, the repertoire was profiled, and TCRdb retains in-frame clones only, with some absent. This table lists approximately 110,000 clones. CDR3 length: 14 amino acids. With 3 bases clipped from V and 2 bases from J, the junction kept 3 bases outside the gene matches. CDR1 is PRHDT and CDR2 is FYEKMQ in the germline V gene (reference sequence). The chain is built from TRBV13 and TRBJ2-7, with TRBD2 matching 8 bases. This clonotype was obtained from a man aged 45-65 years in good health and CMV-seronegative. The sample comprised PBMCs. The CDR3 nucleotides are TGTGCCAGCAGCTTGTCGCGGGGGGCCTACGAGCAGTACTTC. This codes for CASSLSRGAYEQYF.